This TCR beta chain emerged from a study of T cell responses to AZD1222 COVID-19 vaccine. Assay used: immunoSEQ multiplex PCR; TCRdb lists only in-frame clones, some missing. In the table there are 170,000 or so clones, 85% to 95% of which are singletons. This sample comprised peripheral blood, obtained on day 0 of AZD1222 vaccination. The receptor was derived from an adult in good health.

The CDR3 DNA sequence: TGTGCCAGCTCACCCTACGAGGAGGACTATGGCTACACCTTC. Translation gives CASSPYEEDYGYTF. The V and J genes are TRBV18 and TRBJ1-2; no clear D. This CDR3 is 14 amino acids long. Trimming pared 3 bases from V and 3 bases from J, leaving 11 bases between. The germline CDR1 and CDR2 sequences are KGHSH and LQKENI.